These 26 T cell receptor beta chains were sequenced from one sample in a study of spatial heterogeneity in lung cancer. MiXCR was run by TCRdb on the 5' RACE reads, yielding one entry per CDR3 protein. In the table there are tens of thousands of distinct CDR3 sequences, roughly 7.9% of which are singletons. The time point was: sample taken at primary tumor resection. Unsorted whole RNA samples from tumor, nontumor lung or frozen PBMC were sequenced. Source: PBMCs, taken at surgery. These receptors all come from a female donor with early-stage non-small cell lung cancer.

This clonotype was counted at least ten times. The J gene is TRBJ2-1, the V gene TRBV7-2, with TRBD2 matching over 8 bases. The CDR3 loop spans 13 amino acids. Germline V gene sequence: CDR1 SGHTA, CDR2 FQGNSA. V lost 2 bases to trimming and J lost 8 bases; unmatched junction nucleotides: 2. CDR3 nucleotide sequence: TGTGCCAGCAGCTTAACGCGGGAGGATGAGCAGTTCTTC. This gives the protein CASSLTREDEQFF.

The chain uses TRBV20-1 and TRBJ1-1; 8 nucleotides match TRBD1. Losses at the gene ends were 8 bases for V and 1 base for J; bases not matched to a gene: 12. The CDR3 is 15 amino acids. CDR1 and CDR2 from the germline V gene are DFQATT and SNEGSKA (reference sequence). CDR3 loop: CSTRRMQGANTEAFF. The CDR3 coding sequence is TGCAGTACCAGGAGGATGCAGGGGGCGAACACTGAAGCTTTCTTT.

Many counts were recorded for this clonotype. Relative to the germline gene, one junction end is altered; a read error may explain this. The chain uses TRBV9 and TRBJ1-6, with D uncertain. This CDR3 contains 16 residues. Germline V gives CDR1 SGDLS, CDR2 YYNGEE. CDR3 bases: TGTGCCAGCAGCGTCGGAGAAGCTGGGAATAATTCACCCCTCCCCTTT. As protein: CASSVGEAGNNSPLPF. Filled out from reference TRBV9 and TRBJ1-6, the complete variable domain reads DSGVTQTPKHLITATGQRVTLRCSPRSGDLSVYWYQQSLDQGLQFLIQYYNGEERAKGNILERFSAQQFPDLHSELNLSSLELGDSALYFCASSVGEAGNNSPLPFGNGTRLTVT.

The chain uses TRBV10-3 and TRBJ1-3, with 10 bases fitting TRBD1. V was pared by 7 bases and J by 4 bases, with 7 bases of the junction left unmatched. The CDR3 has 15 amino acids. CDR1 is ENHRY and CDR2 is SYGVKD in the germline V gene. CDR3 sequence reads: CAINSGTGAGNTIYF. Written as DNA, the CDR3 is TGTGCCATCAACTCCGGGACAGGGGCAGGAAACACCATATATTTT.

This clonotype has ten or more counts. V is TRBV9 and J is TRBJ1-5, with 7 bases identical to TRBD1. Trimming took 1 base from V and 0 from J; bases not matched to a gene: 10. Per germline, CDR1 SGDLS and CDR2 YYNGEE. The CDR3 totals 18 residues. The CDR3 DNA reads TGTGCCAGCAGCGTAAACACAGGGGCCCGCTATAGCAATCAGCCCCAGCATTTT. As protein: CASSVNTGARYSNQPQHF.

The table lists this clonotype with a few counts. The chain recombines TRBV2 with TRBJ1-1, with a weak D call TRBD1 (5 bases). V was shortened by 6 bases and J by 1 base, with 15 bases between the two germline ends. The germline gives CDR1 SNHLY, CDR2 FYNNEI. CDR3 size: 15 residues. CDR3 sequence: CASSLFTGQNTEAFF. As DNA, the CDR3 is TGTGCCAGCAGCCTCTTTACGGGGCAGAACACTGAAGCTTTCTTT.

This clonotype was seen a handful of times. V and J are TRBV5-1 and TRBJ1-6, with D unresolved. CDR1 and CDR2 from the germline V gene are SGHRS and YFSETQ. This CDR3 spans 13 amino acids. The germline V and J ends were trimmed by 3 bases and 8 bases, with 9 bases remaining between them. CDR3 nucleotides: TGCGCCAGCAGCTGGGAAACGGATTCACCCCTCCACTTT. The encoded protein is CASSWETDSPLHF.

The chain combines TRBV20-1 with TRBJ2-3; D is ambiguous. This CDR3 contains 12 residues. The V gene's germline CDR1 is DFQATT and CDR2 SNEGSKA (reference sequence). Trimming cost V 6 bases and J 3 bases, with 10 bases left between them. In nucleotides, the CDR3 is TGCAGTGCAGCTGAACAGACAGATACGCAGTATTTT. Amino acid sequence: CSAAEQTDTQYF.

The chain has TRBV5-1 and TRBJ2-6; a weak D match, TRBD2 (6 bases). CDR1 and CDR2 (germline): SGHRS, YFSETQ. The CDR3 consists of 17 residues. Trimming pared 3 bases from V and 0 bases from J, leaving 13 bases between. The CDR3 spells CASSSGGGNSGANVLTF. The CDR3 bases are TGCGCCAGCAGCTCCGGAGGCGGGAACTCTGGGGCCAACGTCCTGACTTTC.

This clonotype was detected a few times. This sequence joins TRBV4-1 and TRBJ1-4; unclear D gene. The CDR3 is 17 amino acids. V was trimmed by 0 bases and J by 5 bases, leaving 16 bases between them. Germline lookup yields CDR1 MGHRA and CDR2 YSYEKL. CDR3 coding DNA: TGCGCCAGCAGCCAAGATGGTCCACAGTATTCGAATGAAAAACTGTTTTTT. Amino acid sequence: CASSQDGPQYSNEKLFF.

A few counts support this clonotype. The chain employs TRBV6-6 and TRBJ2-6; 7 nucleotides match TRBD1. The CDR3 has 18 amino acids. J was trimmed by 0 bases and V by 7 bases; bases with no gene match: 12. Germline CDR1 reads MNHNY; CDR2 reads SVGAGI (reference sequence). The CDR3 protein is CASKERQGRDSGANVLTF. CDR3 nucleotides: TGTGCCAGCAAGGAACGACAGGGCCGTGACTCTGGGGCCAACGTCCTGACTTTC.

The chain combines TRBV12-3 or TRBV12-4 with TRBJ2-3; either TRBD1 or TRBD2 may fit D (5 bases each). V was clipped by 5 bases and J by 7 bases, with 16 bases between them. There are 14 residues in the CDR3. The CDR3 nucleotides are TGTGCCAGCAGTCCTCCAACGGGGCTGTATACGCAGTATTTT. Translating gives CASSPPTGLYTQYF.

This clonotype was found a few times. The genes are TRBV10-2 and TRBJ1-5, with 9 bases matching TRBD1. J lost 1 base, V lost 4 bases, and 5 bases had no gene match. The CDR3 length is 16 residues. CDR1 is WSHSY and CDR2 is SAAADI in the germline V gene. DNA of the CDR3: TGCGCCAGCAGTGTTCCCGACAGGGGGAGCAATCAGCCCCAGCATTTT. Its protein product is CASSVPDRGSNQPQHF.

The table lists this clonotype with a few counts. This chain links TRBV7-2 with TRBJ1-1; 11 positions agree with TRBD1. The germline V gene encodes CDR1 SGHTA and CDR2 FQGNSA. V trimming: 5 bases; J trimming: 5 bases; junction bases outside the gene matches: 10. This CDR3 contains 16 residues. The CDR3 DNA reads as TGTGCCAGCAGCCCCCTTGGACAGGGGGCGCGAACTGAAGCTTTCTTT. This encodes CASSPLGQGARTEAFF.

This clonotype came up many times. The chain recombines TRBV3-1 with TRBJ1-5; D remains unclear. This CDR3 contains 13 residues. The germline V gene has CDR1 LGHDT and CDR2 YNNKEL (reference sequence). V was clipped by 4 bases and J by 1 base, with 5 bases between them. The chain's CDR3 is CASSLSSNQPQHF. Here the CDR3 DNA reads TGTGCCAGCAGCCTAAGCAGCAATCAGCCCCAGCATTTT.

The gene calls are TRBV6-2 or TRBV6-3 and TRBJ1-6, with a possible D match to TRBD1 (5 bases). V lost 6 bases and J lost 5, with 20 bases in between. The CDR3 has 17 residues. Germline assignment: CDR1 MNHEY and CDR2 SVGEGT. The CDR3 loop reads CASSVNPGRRNNSPLHF. The DNA for the CDR3 is TGTGCCAGCAGCGTTAATCCAGGGAGGAGGAATAATTCACCCCTCCACTTT.

The V and J genes are TRBV3-1 and TRBJ1-5; the D is unclear. Germline V gene lookup returns CDR1 LGHDT and CDR2 YNNKEL (reference sequence). CDR3 length: 12 amino acids. V was clipped by 8 bases and J by 0 bases, with 5 bases between them. The CDR3 protein is CASGYSNQPQHF. The CDR3 nucleotides read TGTGCCAGCGGCTATAGCAATCAGCCCCAGCATTTT.

This clonotype was observed a few times. The rearrangement joins TRBV3-1 to TRBJ1-1; tentative D call: TRBD1 (5 bases). The CDR3 consists of 14 residues. Germline V gene lookup returns CDR1 LGHDT and CDR2 YNNKEL (reference sequence). With 4 bases removed from V and 4 bases from J, the gap between germline ends came to 13 bases. CDR3 DNA: TGTGCCAGCAGCCGACTAGATAGGGGCACTGAAGCTTTCTTT. Translating it yields CASSRLDRGTEAFF.

This clonotype was detected a few times. This chain joins TRBV6-5 and TRBJ1-4, with D perhaps matching TRBD1 (5 bases). The germline V gene encodes CDR1 MNHEY and CDR2 SVGAGI. CDR3 length: 16 amino acids. Trimming took off 0 bases at V and 7 bases at J, with 15 bases between the two ends. This CDR3 is CASSYSSTTGTEKLFF. In DNA, the CDR3 is TGTGCCAGCAGTTACTCGAGTACCACGGGGACTGAAAAACTGTTTTTT.

The chain couples TRBV28 to TRBJ2-3; 13 bases align to TRBD2. Per germline, CDR1 MDHEN and CDR2 SYDVKM. V was pared by 6 bases and J by 2 bases, with 11 bases of the junction left unmatched. The length of the CDR3 is 18 residues. CDR3 sequence: CASSFGGLAGSLTDTQYF. The CDR3 bases are TGTGCCAGCAGCTTTGGGGGACTAGCGGGATCTCTCACAGATACGCAGTATTTT.

This clonotype was observed a handful of times. The rearrangement uses TRBV20-1 and TRBJ1-2, with 9 bases identical to TRBD1. CDR1 and CDR2 from the germline V gene are DFQATT and SNEGSKA (reference sequence). J gave up 4 bases and V 2 bases, and 11 bases lay outside the gene matches. CDR3 size: 16 residues. Written as DNA, the CDR3 is TGCAGTGCTAGAAACTCTAACAGGGGGCTGGGCTATGGCTACACCTTC. The encoded protein is CSARNSNRGLGYGYTF.

This clonotype was detected many times. V is TRBV20-1 and J is TRBJ1-1; 7 nucleotides match TRBD1. The CDR3 extends over 17 amino acids. V dropped 6 bases and J dropped 0; count of bases not matched to a gene: 16. Germline CDR1 is DFQATT and CDR2 is SNEGSKA (reference sequence). As DNA, the CDR3 is TGCAGTGCATTTTACGGGACAGCTCTTTCCATGAACACTGAAGCTTTCTTT. Protein product: CSAFYGTALSMNTEAFF.

This clonotype was counted many times. The rearrangement uses TRBV13 and TRBJ1-4; possibly TRBD1 for D (5 bases). Germline values: CDR1 PRHDT, CDR2 FYEKMQ (reference sequence). Deletions cut 2 bases from V and 4 bases from J, with 14 bases between. This CDR3 contains 16 residues. As DNA, the CDR3 is TGTGCCAGCAGCTTAAAGGGCCCAGGGTTTAATGAAAAACTGTTTTTT. Protein sequence: CASSLKGPGFNEKLFF.

This clonotype was counted a few times. The chain uses TRBV20-1 and TRBJ2-3; a possible D gene is TRBD2 (6 bases). CDR3 length: 15 amino acids. V lost 3 bases and J 2 bases, leaving 15 bases between the germline ends. The germline V gene has CDR1 DFQATT and CDR2 SNEGSKA (reference sequence). CDR3 DNA sequence: TGCAGTGCTAGTTGGAGCGGGCCGATCACAGATACGCAGTATTTT. It is translated as CSASWSGPITDTQYF.

This clonotype was detected only a few times. The chain uses TRBV20-1 and TRBJ2-1; TRBD2 agrees at 9 bases. Unmatched junction bases numbered 30, after V lost 3 bases and J lost 0 bases. The CDR3 extends over 24 amino acids. CDR1 and CDR2 from the germline V gene are DFQATT and SNEGSKA (reference sequence). The CDR3 sequence is CSARGPPQEASGVPVTSSYNEQFF. Here the CDR3 DNA reads TGCAGTGCTAGGGGGCCGCCCCAGGAGGCTAGCGGGGTCCCCGTAACAAGCTCCTACAATGAGCAGTTCTTC.

A few counts support this clonotype. This sequence joins TRBV14 and TRBJ2-2, with 7 bases that match TRBD1. Germline loops: CDR1 SGHDN, CDR2 FVKESK. The CDR3 contains 15 residues. Losses at the gene ends were 4 bases for V and 8 bases for J; bases not matched to a gene: 10. CDR3 sequence reads: CASSLRQGGTGELFF. The CDR3, as DNA: TGTGCCAGCAGCCTACGACAGGGTGGCACGGGGGAGCTGTTTTTT.